The entry that follows covers one T cell receptor (beta chain) sequence. No antigen is known for it. The data originate from a study of T cell responses to AZD1222 COVID-19 vaccine. Study information: Second doses were pooled across both intervals (about 4 or about 12 weeks). Study-level points and caveats: A rise in Spike-specific TCR breadth and depth followed two AZD1222 doses.

The CDR3 is 16 amino acids. The trim removed 2 bases at V and 0 bases at J, leaving 7 bases unmatched. Germline CDR1 SGHDT, CDR2 YYEEEE. Here immunoSEQ multiplex PCR was the method, and the copy in TCRdb shows in-frame clones only, minus some. Of about 120,000 clones detected, just under 95% appear once; the ten largest clones hold just under 3%. The genes are TRBV5-6 and TRBJ1-1; 7 bases fit TRBD1. This receptor was identified in an adult in good health. The material sequenced was peripheral blood, taken on day 0 of AZD1222 vaccination. The CDR3 DNA reads TGTGCCAGCAGCTTAACGACAACAGGGGTGAACACTGAAGCTTTCTTT. This translates into CASSLTTTGVNTEAFF.